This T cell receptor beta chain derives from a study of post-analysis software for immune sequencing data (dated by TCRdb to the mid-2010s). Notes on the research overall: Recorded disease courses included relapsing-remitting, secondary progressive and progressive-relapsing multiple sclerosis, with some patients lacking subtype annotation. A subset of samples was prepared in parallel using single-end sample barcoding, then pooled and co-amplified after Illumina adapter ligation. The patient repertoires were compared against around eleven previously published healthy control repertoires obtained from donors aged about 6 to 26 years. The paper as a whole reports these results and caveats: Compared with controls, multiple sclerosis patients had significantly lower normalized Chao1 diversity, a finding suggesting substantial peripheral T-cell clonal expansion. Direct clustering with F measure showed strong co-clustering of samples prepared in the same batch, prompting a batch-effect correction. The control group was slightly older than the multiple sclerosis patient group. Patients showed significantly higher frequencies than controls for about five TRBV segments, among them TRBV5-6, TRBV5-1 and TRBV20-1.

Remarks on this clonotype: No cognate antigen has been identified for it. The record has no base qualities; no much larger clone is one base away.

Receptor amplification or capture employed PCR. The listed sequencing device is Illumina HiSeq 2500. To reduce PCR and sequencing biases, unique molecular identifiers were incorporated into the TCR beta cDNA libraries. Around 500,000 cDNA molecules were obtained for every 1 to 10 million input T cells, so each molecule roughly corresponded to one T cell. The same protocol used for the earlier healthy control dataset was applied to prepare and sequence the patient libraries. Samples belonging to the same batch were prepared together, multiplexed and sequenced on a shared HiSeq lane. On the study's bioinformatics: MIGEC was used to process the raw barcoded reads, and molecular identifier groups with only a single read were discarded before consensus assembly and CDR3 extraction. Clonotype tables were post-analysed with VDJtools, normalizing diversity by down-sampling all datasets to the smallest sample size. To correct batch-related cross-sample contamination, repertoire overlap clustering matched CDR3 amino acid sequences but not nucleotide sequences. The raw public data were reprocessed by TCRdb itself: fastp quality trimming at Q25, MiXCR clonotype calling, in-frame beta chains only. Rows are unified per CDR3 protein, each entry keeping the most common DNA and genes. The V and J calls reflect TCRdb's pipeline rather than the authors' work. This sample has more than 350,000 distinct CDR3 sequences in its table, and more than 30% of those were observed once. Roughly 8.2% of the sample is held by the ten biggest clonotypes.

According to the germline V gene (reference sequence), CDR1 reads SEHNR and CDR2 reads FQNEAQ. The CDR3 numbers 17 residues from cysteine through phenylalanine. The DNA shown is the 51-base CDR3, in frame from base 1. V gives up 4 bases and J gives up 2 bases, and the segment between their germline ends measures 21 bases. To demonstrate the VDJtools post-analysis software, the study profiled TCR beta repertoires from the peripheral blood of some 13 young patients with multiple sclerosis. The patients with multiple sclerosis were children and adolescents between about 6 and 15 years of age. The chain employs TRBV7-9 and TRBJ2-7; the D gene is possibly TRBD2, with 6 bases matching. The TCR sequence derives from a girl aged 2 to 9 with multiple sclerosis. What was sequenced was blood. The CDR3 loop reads CASSSRPRGKSAYEQYF. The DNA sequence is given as TGTGCCAGCAGCTCAAGACCTCGCGGGAAGTCCGCCTACGAGCAGTACTTC.